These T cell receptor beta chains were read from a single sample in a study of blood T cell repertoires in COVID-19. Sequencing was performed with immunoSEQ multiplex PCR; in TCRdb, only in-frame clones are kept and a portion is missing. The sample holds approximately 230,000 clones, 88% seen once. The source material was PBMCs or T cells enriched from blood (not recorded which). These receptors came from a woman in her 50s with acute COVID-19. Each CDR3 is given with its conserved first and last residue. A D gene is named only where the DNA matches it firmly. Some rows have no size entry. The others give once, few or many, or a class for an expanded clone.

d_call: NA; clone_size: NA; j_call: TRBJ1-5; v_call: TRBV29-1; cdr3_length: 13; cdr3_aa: CSVAVDTDQPQHF; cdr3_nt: TGCAGCGTTGCCGTGGACACGGATCAGCCCCAGCATTTT
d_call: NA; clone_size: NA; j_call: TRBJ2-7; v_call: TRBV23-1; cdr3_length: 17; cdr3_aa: CASSRLYRTALTYEQYF; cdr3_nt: TGCGCCAGCAGTCGGTTATATCGGACAGCACTAACCTACGAGCAGTACTTC
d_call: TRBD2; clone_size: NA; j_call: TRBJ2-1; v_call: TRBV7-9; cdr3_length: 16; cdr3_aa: CASSLVSGLASNGQFF; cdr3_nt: TGTGCCAGCAGCTTAGTTTCTGGACTAGCGTCCAATGGGCAGTTCTTC
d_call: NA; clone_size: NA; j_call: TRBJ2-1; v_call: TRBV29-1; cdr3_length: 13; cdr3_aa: CSVRHSGYNEQFF; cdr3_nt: TGCAGCGTTCGCCATTCGGGCTACAATGAGCAGTTCTTC
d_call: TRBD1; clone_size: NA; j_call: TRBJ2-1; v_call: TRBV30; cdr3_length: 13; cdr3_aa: CAWDRGLYNEQFF; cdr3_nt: TGTGCCTGGGACAGGGGGTTGTACAATGAGCAGTTCTTC
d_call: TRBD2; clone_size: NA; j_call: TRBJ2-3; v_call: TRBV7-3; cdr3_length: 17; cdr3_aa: CASSPPRLAGSTDTQYF; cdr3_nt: TGTGCCAGCAGTCCACCTAGACTAGCGGGATCTACAGATACGCAGTATTTT
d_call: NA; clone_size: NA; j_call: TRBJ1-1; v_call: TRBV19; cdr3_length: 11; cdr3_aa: CASSAGTEAFF; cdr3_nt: TGTGCCAGTAGCGCGGGGACTGAAGCTTTCTTT
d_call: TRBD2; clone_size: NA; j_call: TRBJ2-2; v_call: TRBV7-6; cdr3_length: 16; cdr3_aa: CASTSNAAGVIGELFF; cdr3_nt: TGTGCCAGCACCTCGAACGCAGCGGGAGTTATCGGGGAGCTGTTTTTT
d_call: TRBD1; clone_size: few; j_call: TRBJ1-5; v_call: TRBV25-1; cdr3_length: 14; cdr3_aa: CASSAGGVGQPQHF; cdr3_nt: TGTGCCAGCAGTGCAGGGGGAGTAGGGCAGCCCCAGCATTTT
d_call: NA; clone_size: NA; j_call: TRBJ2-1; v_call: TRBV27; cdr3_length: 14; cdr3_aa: CASSLSLGSSEQFF; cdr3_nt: TGTGCCAGCAGTTTAAGCCTCGGGAGTAGTGAGCAGTTCTTC
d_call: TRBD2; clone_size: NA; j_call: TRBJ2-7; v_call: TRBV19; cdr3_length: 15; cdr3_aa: CASSISSGASYEQYF; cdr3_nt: TGTGCCAGTAGTATTTCTAGCGGAGCCTCCTACGAGCAGTACTTC
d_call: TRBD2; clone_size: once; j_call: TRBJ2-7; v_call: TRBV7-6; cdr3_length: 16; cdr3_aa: CASSLGGGRALSEQYF; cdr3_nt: TGTGCCAGCAGCTTAGGGGGCGGGAGGGCCTTATCTGAGCAGTACTTC
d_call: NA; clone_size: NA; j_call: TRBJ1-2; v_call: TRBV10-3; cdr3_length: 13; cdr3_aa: CAISELGGSGYTF; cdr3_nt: TGTGCCATCAGTGAGTTGGGGGGGAGCGGCTACACCTTC
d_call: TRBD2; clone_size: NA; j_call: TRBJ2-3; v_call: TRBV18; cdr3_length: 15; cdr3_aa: CASSLIAGGGDTQYF; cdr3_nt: TGTGCCAGCTCACTCATTGCGGGAGGCGGGGATACGCAGTATTTT
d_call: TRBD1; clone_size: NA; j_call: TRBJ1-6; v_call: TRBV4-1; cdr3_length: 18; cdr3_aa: CASSPLWTGVSYNSPLHF; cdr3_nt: TGCGCCAGCAGCCCGCTATGGACAGGCGTCTCCTATAATTCACCCCTCCACTTT
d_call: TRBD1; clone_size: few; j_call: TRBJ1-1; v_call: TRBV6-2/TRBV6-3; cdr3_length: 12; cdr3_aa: CASSPIQGKAFF; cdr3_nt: TGTGCCAGCAGCCCGATACAGGGGAAAGCTTTCTTT
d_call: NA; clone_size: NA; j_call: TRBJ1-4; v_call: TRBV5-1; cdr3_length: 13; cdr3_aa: CASSLGANEKLFF; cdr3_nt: TGCGCCAGCAGCTTGGGGGCAAATGAAAAACTGTTTTTT
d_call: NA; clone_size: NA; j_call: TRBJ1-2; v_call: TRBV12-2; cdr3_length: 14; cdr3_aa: CASRLAQGFYGYTF; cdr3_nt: TGTGCAAGTCGCTTAGCACAGGGGTTCTATGGCTACACCTTC
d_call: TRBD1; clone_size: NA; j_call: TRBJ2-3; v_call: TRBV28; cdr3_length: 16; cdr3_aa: CASSLTISGGQDTQYF; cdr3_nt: TGTGCCAGCAGTTTAACTATTTCAGGGGGCCAAGATACGCAGTATTTT
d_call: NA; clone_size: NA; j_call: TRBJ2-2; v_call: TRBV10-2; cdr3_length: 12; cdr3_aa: CASSERPGELFF; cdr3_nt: TGCGCCAGCAGTGAGCGTCCCGGGGAGCTGTTTTTT
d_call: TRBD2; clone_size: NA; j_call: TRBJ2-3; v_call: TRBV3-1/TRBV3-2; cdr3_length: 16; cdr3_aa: CASSRGTSYLMDTQYF; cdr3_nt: TGTGCCAGCAGCAGAGGGACTAGCTACCTCATGGATACGCAGTATTTT
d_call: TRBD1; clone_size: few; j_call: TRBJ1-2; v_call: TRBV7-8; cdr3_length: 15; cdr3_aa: CASSKGQGNSYGYTF; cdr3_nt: TGTGCCAGCAGCAAGGGACAGGGGAATTCCTATGGCTACACCTTC
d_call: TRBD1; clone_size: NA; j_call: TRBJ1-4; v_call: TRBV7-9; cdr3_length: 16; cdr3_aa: CASSLAQGAPGEKLFF; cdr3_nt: TGTGCCAGCAGCTTAGCGCAGGGGGCCCCGGGTGAAAAACTGTTTTTT
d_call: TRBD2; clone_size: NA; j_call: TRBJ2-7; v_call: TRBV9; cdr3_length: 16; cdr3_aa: CASSSQRTSGRDEQYF; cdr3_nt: TGTGCCAGCAGCTCACAGCGGACTAGCGGGAGGGACGAGCAGTACTTC
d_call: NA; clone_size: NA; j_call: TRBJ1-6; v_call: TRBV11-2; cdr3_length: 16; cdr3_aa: CASSPNLGGRFSPLHF; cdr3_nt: TGTGCCAGCAGCCCAAACCTCGGGGGGCGATTTTCACCCCTCCACTTT
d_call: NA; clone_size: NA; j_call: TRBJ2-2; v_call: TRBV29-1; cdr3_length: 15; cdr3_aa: CSGISQGANTGELFF; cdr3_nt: TGCAGCGGAATTTCACAGGGCGCGAACACCGGGGAGCTGTTTTTT
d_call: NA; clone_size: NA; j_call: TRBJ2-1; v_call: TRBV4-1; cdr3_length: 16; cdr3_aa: CASSQVGESGYQEQFF; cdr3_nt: TGCGCCAGCAGCCAAGTTGGGGAGAGCGGGTATCAAGAGCAGTTCTTC
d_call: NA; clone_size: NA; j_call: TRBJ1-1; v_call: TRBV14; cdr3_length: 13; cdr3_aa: CASSRQQGTEAFF; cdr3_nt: TGTGCCAGCAGCCGCCAACAGGGCACTGAAGCTTTCTTT
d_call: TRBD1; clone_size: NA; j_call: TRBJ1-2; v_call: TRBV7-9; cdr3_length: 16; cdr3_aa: CASSLEGTGAYYGYTF; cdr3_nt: TGTGCCAGCAGCTTAGAAGGGACAGGGGCGTACTATGGCTACACCTTC
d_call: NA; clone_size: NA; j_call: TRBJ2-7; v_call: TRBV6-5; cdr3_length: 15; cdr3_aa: CASSYSRGTSYEQYF; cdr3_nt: TGTGCCAGCAGTTACTCTCGGGGTACCTCCTACGAGCAGTACTTC
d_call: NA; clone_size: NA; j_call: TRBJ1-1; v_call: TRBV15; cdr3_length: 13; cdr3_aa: CATSRVGGSNAFF; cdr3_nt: TGTGCCACCAGCAGAGTAGGGGGAAGCAACGCTTTCTTT
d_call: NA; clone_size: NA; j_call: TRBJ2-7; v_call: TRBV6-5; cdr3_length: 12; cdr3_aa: CASGQGPYEQYF; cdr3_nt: TGTGCCAGCGGCCAGGGGCCCTACGAGCAGTACTTC
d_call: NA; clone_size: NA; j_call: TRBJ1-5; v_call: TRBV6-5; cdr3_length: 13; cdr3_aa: CASRYIDNQPQHF; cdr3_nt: TGTGCCAGCAGGTACATAGACAATCAGCCCCAGCATTTT
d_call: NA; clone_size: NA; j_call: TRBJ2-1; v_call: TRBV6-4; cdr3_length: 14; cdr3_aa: CASSERGWAAEQFF; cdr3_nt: TGTGCCAGCAGTGAACGTGGCTGGGCAGCTGAGCAGTTCTTC
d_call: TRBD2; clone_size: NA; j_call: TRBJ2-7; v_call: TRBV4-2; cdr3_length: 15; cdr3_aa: CASSQAPSGSYEQYF; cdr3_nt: TGTGCCAGCAGCCAAGCCCCTAGCGGGAGTTACGAGCAGTACTTC
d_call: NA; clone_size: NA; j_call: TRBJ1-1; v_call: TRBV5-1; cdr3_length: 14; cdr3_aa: CASSLVGQSTEAFF; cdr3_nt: TGCGCCAGCAGCTTGGTAGGACAATCGACTGAAGCTTTCTTT
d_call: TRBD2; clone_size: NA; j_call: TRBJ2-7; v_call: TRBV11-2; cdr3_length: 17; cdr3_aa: CASSREVRLALSYEQYF; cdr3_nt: TGTGCCAGCAGCCGGGAGGTCCGGCTAGCGTTATCCTACGAGCAGTACTTC
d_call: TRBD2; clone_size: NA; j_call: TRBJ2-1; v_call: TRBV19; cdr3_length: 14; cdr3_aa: CASSWLADNNEQFF; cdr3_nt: TGTGCCAGTAGTTGGCTAGCGGATAACAATGAGCAGTTCTTC
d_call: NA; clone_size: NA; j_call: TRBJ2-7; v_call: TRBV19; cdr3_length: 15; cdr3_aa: CASSIGQRAVYEQYF; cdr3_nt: TGTGCCAGTAGTATCGGGCAGCGGGCCGTTTACGAGCAGTACTTC
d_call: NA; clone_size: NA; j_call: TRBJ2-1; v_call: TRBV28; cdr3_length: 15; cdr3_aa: CASNMRGGSYNEQFF; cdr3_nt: TGTGCCAGCAACATGCGTGGAGGATCCTACAATGAGCAGTTCTTC
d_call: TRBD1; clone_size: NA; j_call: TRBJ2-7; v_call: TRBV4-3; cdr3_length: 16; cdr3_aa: CASSQGAGTGAEEQYF; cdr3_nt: TGCGCCAGCAGCCAAGGTGCCGGGACAGGGGCTGAAGAGCAGTACTTC
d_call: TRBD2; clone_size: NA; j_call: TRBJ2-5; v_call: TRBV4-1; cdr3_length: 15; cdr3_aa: CASSRLPREGGTQYF; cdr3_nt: TGCGCCAGCAGCCGCCTCCCCAGGGAGGGAGGGACCCAGTACTTC
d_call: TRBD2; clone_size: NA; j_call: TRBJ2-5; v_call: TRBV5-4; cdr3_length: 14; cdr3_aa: CASSQQVGGETQYF; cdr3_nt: TGTGCCAGCAGCCAACAGGTGGGGGGGGAGACCCAGTACTTC